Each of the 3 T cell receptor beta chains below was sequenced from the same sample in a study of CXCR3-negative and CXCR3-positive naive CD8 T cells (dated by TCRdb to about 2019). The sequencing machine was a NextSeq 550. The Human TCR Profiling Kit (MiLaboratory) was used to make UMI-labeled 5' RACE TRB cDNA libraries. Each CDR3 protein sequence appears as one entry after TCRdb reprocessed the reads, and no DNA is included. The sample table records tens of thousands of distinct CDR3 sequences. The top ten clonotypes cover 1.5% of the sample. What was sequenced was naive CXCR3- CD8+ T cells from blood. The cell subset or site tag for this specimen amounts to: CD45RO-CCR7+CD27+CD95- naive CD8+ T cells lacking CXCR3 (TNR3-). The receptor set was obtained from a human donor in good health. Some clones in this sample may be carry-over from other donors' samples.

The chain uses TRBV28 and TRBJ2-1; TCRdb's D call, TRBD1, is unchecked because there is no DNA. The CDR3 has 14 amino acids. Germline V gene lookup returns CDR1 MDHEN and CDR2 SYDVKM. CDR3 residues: CASRWADRGNEQFF.

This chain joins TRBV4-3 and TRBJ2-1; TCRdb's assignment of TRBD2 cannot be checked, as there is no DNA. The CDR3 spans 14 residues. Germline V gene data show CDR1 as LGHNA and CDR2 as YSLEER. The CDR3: CASSQVAGPNEQFF.

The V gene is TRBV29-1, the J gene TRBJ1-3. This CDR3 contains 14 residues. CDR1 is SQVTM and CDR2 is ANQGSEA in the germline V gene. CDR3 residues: CSGAGGPSGNTIYF. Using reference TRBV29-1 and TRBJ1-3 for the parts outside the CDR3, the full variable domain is SAVISQKPSRDICQRGTSLTIQCQVDSQVTMMFWYRQQPGQSLTLIATANQGSEATYESGFVIDKFPISRPNLTFSTLTVSNMSPEDSSIYLCSGAGGPSGNTIYFGEGSWLTVV.